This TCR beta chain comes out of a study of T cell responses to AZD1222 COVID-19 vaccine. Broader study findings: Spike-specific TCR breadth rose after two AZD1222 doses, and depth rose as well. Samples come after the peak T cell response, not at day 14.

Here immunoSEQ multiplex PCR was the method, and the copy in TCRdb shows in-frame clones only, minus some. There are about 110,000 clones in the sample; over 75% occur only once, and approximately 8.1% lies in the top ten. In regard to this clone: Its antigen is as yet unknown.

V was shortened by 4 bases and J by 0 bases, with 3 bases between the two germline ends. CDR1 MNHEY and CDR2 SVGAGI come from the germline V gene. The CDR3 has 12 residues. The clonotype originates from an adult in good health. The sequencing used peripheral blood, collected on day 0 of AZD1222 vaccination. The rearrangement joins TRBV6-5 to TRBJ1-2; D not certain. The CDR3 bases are TGTGCCAGCAGTTCTACTAACTATGGCTACACCTTC. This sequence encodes CASSSTNYGYTF.